Included here is one TCR beta chain sequence, with context. The data originate from a study of blood T cell repertoires in COVID-19. Study information: From the United States, Italy and Spain came samples of acute and convalescent COVID-19. The cDNA or gDNA used as material had been derived from T cells, B-cell-depleted T cells, or PBMCs.

As originally analysed: It was from reference gene primer amplification that nucleated cell counts were estimated. Only in-frame clones appear in the TCRdb table, and some are missing; sequencing was by immunoSEQ multiplex PCR. That table is the source of V, J and clone size, and D and trimming were worked out from the DNA. In the table there are hundreds of thousands of clones, about 68% of which are singletons. The CDR3 is 15 amino acids. Trimming removed 1 base at V and 6 bases at J, with 15 bases between. CDR1 is SGHTA and CDR2 is FQGNSA in the germline V gene. Source material: peripheral blood. The sequence derives from a woman older than 75 with acute or convalescent COVID-19. The chain has TRBV7-2 and TRBJ1-1; D is uncertain. The CDR3 nucleotides are TGTGCCAGCAGCTTAGATCGGCAGCGGATCGCTGAAGCTTTCTTT. The encoded protein is CASSLDRQRIAEAFF.